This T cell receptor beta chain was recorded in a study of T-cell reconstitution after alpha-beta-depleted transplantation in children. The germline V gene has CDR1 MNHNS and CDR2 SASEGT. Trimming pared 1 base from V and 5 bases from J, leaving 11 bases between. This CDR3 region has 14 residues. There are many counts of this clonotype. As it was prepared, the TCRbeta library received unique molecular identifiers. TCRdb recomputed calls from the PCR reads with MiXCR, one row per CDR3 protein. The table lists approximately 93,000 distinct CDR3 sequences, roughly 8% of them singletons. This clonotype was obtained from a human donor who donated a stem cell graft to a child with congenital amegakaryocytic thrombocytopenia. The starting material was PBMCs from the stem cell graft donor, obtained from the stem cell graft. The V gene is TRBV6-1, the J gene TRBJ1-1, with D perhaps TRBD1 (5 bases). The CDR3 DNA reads TGTGCCAGCAGTGAAGTAAAAGGGGTTACTGAAGCTTTCTTT. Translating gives CASSEVKGVTEAFF.